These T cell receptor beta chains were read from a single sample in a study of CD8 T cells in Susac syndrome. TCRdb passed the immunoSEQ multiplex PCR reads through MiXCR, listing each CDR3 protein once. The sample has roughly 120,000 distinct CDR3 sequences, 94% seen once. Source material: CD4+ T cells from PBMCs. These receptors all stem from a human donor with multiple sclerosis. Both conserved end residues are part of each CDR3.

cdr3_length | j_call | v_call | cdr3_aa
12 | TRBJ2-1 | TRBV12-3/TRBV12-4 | CASSSSGWEQFF
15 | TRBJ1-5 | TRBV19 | CASSMRGRDNQPQHF
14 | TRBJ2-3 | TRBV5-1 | CASSFVGRGGSQYF
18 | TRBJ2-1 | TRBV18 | CASSPPRTSGSSYNEQFF
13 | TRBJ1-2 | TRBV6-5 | CASSSRSPIGYTF
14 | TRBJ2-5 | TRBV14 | CASSQRRGVETQYF
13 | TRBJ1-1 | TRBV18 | CASSPQGDVGAFF
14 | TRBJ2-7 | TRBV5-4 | CASSPGYLKNEQYF
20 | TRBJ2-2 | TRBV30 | CAWSVQGRRQTHSNTGELFF
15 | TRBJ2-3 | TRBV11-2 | CASLSGGAGTDTQYF
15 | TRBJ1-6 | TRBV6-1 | CASSEAAGTNSPLHF
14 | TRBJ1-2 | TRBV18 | CASSSERDNYGYTF
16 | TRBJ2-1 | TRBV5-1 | CASSLGLAGPYNEQFF
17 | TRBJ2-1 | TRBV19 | CASSTTSGGGSYNEQFF
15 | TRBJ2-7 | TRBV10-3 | CAIKEGTGTLYEQYF